This T cell receptor beta chain is drawn from a study of molecular identifiers for immune sequencing clone quantification. The CDR3 has 15 residues. Trimming took 0 bases from V and 3 from J, leaving 12 bases between them. CDR1 is MGHRA, CDR2 YSYEKL, per germline. This clonotype was observed many times. One entry per CDR3 protein, called by TCRdb with MiXCR from the PCR reads. The sample lists 250,000 to 350,000 distinct CDR3 sequences, 20% to 25% occurring once. The sequencing sample was made of naive CD8+ T cells from blood, with Jurkat cell RNA spiked in. Subset noted: FACS-sorted CD8+CD4-CCR7+CD45RA+ naive T cells. The chain carries TRBV4-1 and TRBJ2-7; D is uncertain. The clonotype was recovered from a human donor in good health. Some libraries in this study had Jurkat cell RNA spiked in. This CDR3 is CASSQEVRTNYEQYF. DNA of the CDR3: TGCGCCAGCAGCCAAGAAGTCAGAACCAACTACGAGCAGTACTTC.